This is a list of T cell receptor beta chains from one sample in a study of T cell changes during pregnancy in multiple sclerosis. Clones were read by immunoSEQ multiplex PCR, and TCRdb kept only the in-frame ones, dropping some. The table shows around 40,000 clones, with about nine tenths occurring only once. The specimen was CD4+ T cells from peripheral blood mononuclear cells, collected in the first trimester of pregnancy. These receptors all stem from a female donor in good health, enrolled as a control in a pregnancy study. The CDR3 runs from the conserved cysteine through the conserved F or W. The D gene is left open where the match is weak. Size values are once, few and many counts, or a class for expanded clones, and some rows have none.

v_gene	d_gene	abundance	j_gene	CDR3nt	CDR3aa
TRBV4-2	NA	NA	TRBJ2-2	TGTGCCAGCAGCCAAGGTGGGGGGGCCAATGCCGGGGAGCTGTTTTTT	CASSQGGGANAGELFF
TRBV11-2	NA	once	TRBJ1-2	TGTGCCAGCAGCCTACTGGGGAGCTATGGCTACACCTTC	CASSLLGSYGYTF
TRBV4-3	TRBD1	NA	TRBJ1-2	TGCGCCAGCAGCCCCCGGACAGGGGAGGGTAGGAAGTATGGCTACACCTTC	CASSPRTGEGRKYGYTF
TRBV7-9	NA	NA	TRBJ2-7	TGTGCCAGCAGCTTAGACTATTCGGACGAGCAGTACTTC	CASSLDYSDEQYF
TRBV28	TRBD2	NA	TRBJ2-1	TGTGCCAGCTATCGTGCGGGGGGACTCAATGAGCAGTTCTTC	CASYRAGGLNEQFF
TRBV27	NA	NA	TRBJ2-1	TGTGCCAGCAGTTTTGGGGCCGGTGCGGCTAATGAGCAGTTCTTC	CASSFGAGAANEQFF
TRBV10-3	TRBD2	NA	TRBJ2-3	TGTGCCATCAGTGAGTCGACGGGGGGGCCAGATACGCAGTATTTT	CAISESTGGPDTQYF
TRBV29-1	NA	NA	TRBJ2-7	TGCAGCGTCCCGGGATCCCAAGTAGTAGGGCAGTACTTC	CSVPGSQVVGQYF
TRBV27	TRBD1	NA	TRBJ2-7	TGTGCCAGCAAGGTGAGACAGGGTCCCTACGAGCAGTACTTC	CASKVRQGPYEQYF
TRBV6-6	NA	NA	TRBJ1-4	TGTGCCAGCAGTTACTCGCCCTCAGGGGCTAATGAAAAACTGTTTTTT	CASSYSPSGANEKLFF
TRBV9	NA	NA	TRBJ2-1	TGTGCCAGCAGCGTAGAGGTCGGGGGAGGGCAGTTCTTC	CASSVEVGGGQFF
TRBV6-1	TRBD1	NA	TRBJ2-7	TGTGCCAGCCGGGACAGGGCCACCTACGAGCAGTACTTC	CASRDRATYEQYF
TRBV19	NA	NA	TRBJ1-2	TGTGCCAGTAGGAAAAAGGACAGTTCTGCGCCTAACTATGGCTACACCTTC	CASRKKDSSAPNYGYTF
TRBV7-2	NA	once	TRBJ1-5	TGTGCCAGCAGCCCCGGGGGCAATCAGCCCCAGCATTTT	CASSPGGNQPQHF
TRBV2	NA	NA	TRBJ1-1	TGTGCCAGCACCTCCCAGTCAGGCACTGAAGCTTTCTTT	CASTSQSGTEAFF
TRBV7-2	NA	NA	TRBJ1-6	TGTGCCAGCAGCTTAGCGGAGACTATTTGGAATTCACCCCTCCACTTT	CASSLAETIWNSPLHF
TRBV5-1	TRBD1	NA	TRBJ1-6	TGCGCCAGCAGCCAGGGACAGGGAAATTCACCCCTCCACTTT	CASSQGQGNSPLHF
TRBV4-1	TRBD1	NA	TRBJ1-5	TGCGCCAGCAGCCGGCCGGGACAGGGAGGCCAGCCCCAGCATTTT	CASSRPGQGGQPQHF
TRBV7-2	NA	once	TRBJ2-1	TGTGCCAGCAGATCGCCGCTACAGTCAAAGCAGTTCTTC	CASRSPLQSKQFF
TRBV29-1	TRBD1	NA	TRBJ1-4	TGCAGCATTCGACAGGGCCCTGCAACTAATGAAAAACTGTTTTTT	CSIRQGPATNEKLFF
TRBV29-1	TRBD1	NA	TRBJ1-1	TGCAGCGTTGAGCGACAGGGAAGGACTGAAGCTTTCTTT	CSVERQGRTEAFF
TRBV4-1	TRBD1	NA	TRBJ2-1	TGCGCCAGCAGCCCCATGGACAGGGCTTTCAATGAGCAGTTCTTC	CASSPMDRAFNEQFF
TRBV7-9	NA	once	TRBJ1-2	TGTGCCAGCAGCGCGACCGACGGGGGCTACACCTTC	CASSATDGGYTF